The source of this T cell receptor beta chain is a study of Graves' ophthalmopathy and Graves' hyperthyroidism (dated by TCRdb to between 2017 and 2018). At the level of the whole study: A patient counted as having stable hyperthyroidism if there was no progression to ophthalmopathy within 18 months of follow-up. The study used TCR beta repertoire signatures to distinguish Graves' ophthalmopathy from Graves' hyperthyroidism and to predict progression to ophthalmopathy. In total, approximately 130 blood samples were TCR-sequenced: 40 to 45 ophthalmopathy, over 70 hyperthyroidism and some 17 hyperthyroidism-to-ophthalmopathy patients. To explore V-J signatures that distinguish ophthalmopathy from hyperthyroidism, a discovery set of around 100 patients was enrolled, made up of more than 40 with ophthalmopathy and roughly 57 with stable hyperthyroidism. The independent validation cohort included roughly 19 hyperthyroidism patients plus 17 patients who later progressed from hyperthyroidism to ophthalmopathy. In several hyperthyroidism patients, the T-cell repertoire of thyroid tissue was compared with the T-cell repertoire of blood. After sampling, hyperthyroidism patients received methimazole starting at 30 mg daily, and ophthalmopathy patients received high-dose intravenous methylprednisolone. The full study reports these points: Sample size was not statistically predetermined, and group allocation was not concealed from the investigators. In cross-validation, the 13-signature model distinguished ophthalmopathy from stable hyperthyroidism with approximately 88% sensitivity and about 84% specificity, and in the test set the corresponding values were roughly 78% and 74%. In validation, the model predicted ophthalmopathy progression with nearly 71% sensitivity and approximately 72% specificity; 12 predicted patients were CT-confirmed with GO in a median of approximately 6.5 months. Among expanded thyroid clonotypes with frequency above 0.001, most also showed up in blood, which suggests that blood repertoires may reflect the thyroid immune response.

Compared with germline, V lacks 6 bases and J lacks 2 bases; bases without a gene match: 3. Taken from cysteine to phenylalanine, the CDR3 has 14 residues. Only the CDR3 region is kept as DNA, spanning 42 bases read in frame from base 1. The germline V gene (reference sequence) gives CDR1 as SEHNR and CDR2 as FQNEAQ. The hyperthyroidism patients were 18 to 65 years old and newly diagnosed, with a disease duration of less than 2 months. Anyone with other autoimmune diseases, uncontrolled infections, pregnancy or lactation was excluded from the study. Clinical symptoms, serum thyroxine, TRAb, thyroid ultrasound and orbital computed tomography were used for diagnosis. Trizol reagent was used to extract the total RNA, and its quality was then checked on an Agilent 2100 Bioanalyzer. For repertoire sequencing, TCR beta CDR3 regions were amplified from RNA transcripts. HTBI primers and the Qiagen OneStep RT-PCR kit were used in a first-round RT-PCR, which was followed by a second-round multiplex PCR, size selection and purification. The libraries underwent paired-end sequencing with 100 bp reads on an Illumina HiSeq2000. The published analysis was carried out like this. Reads were processed with SOAPnuke, discarding reads with adapters, uncalled bases, mean Phred below 15, or no exact constant-primer or identifier match. COPE v1.2.5 was used to merge the high-quality paired reads. Clonotypes were defined as unique nucleotide sequences and were aligned to IMGT TRB V, D and J references using MiTCR v1.1. The analysis was limited to V-J combinations with a frequency above 0.0001, which together covered 99.2% of repertoires. For each V-J combination, a TCR clonal expansion and chaos score was defined as F50 clonal expansion divided by the chaos observed in the TCRdist matrix. Welch's t-statistics and random forest were used to reduce the features to approximately 13 V-J combinations, which were then used as input to a naive Bayes classifier. The similarity between thyroid and blood repertoires was quantified using the Morisita-Horn index. Starting from the raw public reads, TCRdb applied fastp trimming at Q25, assembled clones with MiXCR and retained in-frame beta chains. Rows with a matching CDR3 protein are joined into one entry that keeps the most common DNA and genes. The V and J calls reflect TCRdb's pipeline rather than the authors' work. The sample table contains 560,000 or so distinct CDR3 sequences; only one count was recorded for less than 40% of them. The top ten hold around 4% of the sample.

On this clonotype: The clone's antigen remains unknown. No much larger clone is present one base from it, and per-base qualities are unavailable.

The receptor was derived from an adult man with Graves' hyperthyroidism. The chain links TRBV7-9 with TRBJ2-7, and TRBD2 aligns with 11 junction nucleotides. The material sequenced was peripheral blood or thyroid tissue (not recorded which). The bases read TGTGCCAGCAGACCGGGACTAGCGGCCTACGAGCAGTACTTC. Its translation is CASRPGLAAYEQYF.